This T cell receptor (beta chain) is from a study of T cells expressing NK-cell markers. For the study at large: Sorted CD3+CD56+NKG2C+, CD3+CD56+NKG2C- and CD3+CD56-NKG2C+ T cells provided the TCR beta repertoires.

TCRdb re-called the 5' RACE reads and shows each CDR3 protein once, DNA omitted. In total, the table holds roughly 180,000 distinct CDR3 sequences. The CDR3 spans 13 residues. Germline CDR1 reads SGHTA; CDR2 reads FQGNSA. Turning to this clonotype: Its antigen remains unidentified.

Study results and limitations: The HCMV specificity of the expanded NKG2C+ T cell clones stayed unresolved. Researchers report these clonotypes also headed the CD3+CD56-NKG2C+ fraction in a few donors.

J is TRBJ1-2 and V is TRBV7-2. The sample consisted of blood T cells: a sorted CD56 or NKG2C T cell subset, CD4+ or CD8+ T cells, or bulk PBMC T cells (not recorded which). This clonotype was obtained from a woman between 18 and 70 years old in good health. The chain's CDR3 is CASSLAANYGYTF.